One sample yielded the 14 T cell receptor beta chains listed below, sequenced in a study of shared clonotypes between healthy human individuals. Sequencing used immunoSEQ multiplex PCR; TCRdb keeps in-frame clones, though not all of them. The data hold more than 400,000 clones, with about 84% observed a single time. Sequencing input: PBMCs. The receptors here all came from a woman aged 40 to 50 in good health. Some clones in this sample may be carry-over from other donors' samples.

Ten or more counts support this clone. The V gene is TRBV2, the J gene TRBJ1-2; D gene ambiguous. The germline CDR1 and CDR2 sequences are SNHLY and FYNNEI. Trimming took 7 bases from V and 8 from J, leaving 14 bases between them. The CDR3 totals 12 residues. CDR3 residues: CASTLGSFGYTF. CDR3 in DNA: TGTGCCAGCACCCTGGGGAGTTTCGGCTACACCTTC.

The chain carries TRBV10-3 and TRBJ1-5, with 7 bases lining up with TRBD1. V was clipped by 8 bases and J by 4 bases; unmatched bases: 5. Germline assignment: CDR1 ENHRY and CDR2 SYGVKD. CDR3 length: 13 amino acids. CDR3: CAIGDRENQPQHF. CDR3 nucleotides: TGTGCCATCGGCGACAGGGAGAATCAGCCCCAGCATTTT.

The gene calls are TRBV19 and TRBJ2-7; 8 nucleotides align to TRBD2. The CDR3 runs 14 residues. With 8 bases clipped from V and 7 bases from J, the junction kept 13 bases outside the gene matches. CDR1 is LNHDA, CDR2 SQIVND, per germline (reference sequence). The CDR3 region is CASHPRAGAGEQYF. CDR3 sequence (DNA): TGTGCCAGTCATCCTCGAGCGGGAGCTGGAGAGCAGTACTTC.

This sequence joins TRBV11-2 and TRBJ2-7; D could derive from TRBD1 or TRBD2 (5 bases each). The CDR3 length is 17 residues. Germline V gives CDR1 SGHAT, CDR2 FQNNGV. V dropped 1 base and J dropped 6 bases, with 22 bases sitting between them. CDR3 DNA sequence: TGTGCCAGCAGCTTAGCTTCGGGACGGCAGCCCCGGTCCGAGCAGTACTTC. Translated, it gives CASSLASGRQPRSEQYF.

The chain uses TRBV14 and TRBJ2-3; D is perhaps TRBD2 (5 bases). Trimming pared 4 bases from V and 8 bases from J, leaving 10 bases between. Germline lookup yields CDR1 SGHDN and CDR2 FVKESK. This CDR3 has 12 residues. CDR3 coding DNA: TGTGCCAGCAGCCTAGAGGGCGTTACGCAGTATTTT. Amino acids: CASSLEGVTQYF.

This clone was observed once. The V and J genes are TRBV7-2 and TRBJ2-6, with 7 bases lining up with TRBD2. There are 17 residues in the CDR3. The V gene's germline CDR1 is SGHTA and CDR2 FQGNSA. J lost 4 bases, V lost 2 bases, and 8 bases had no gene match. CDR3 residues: CASSLWASGRGANVLTF. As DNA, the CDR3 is TGTGCCAGCAGCTTATGGGCTAGCGGTCGCGGGGCCAACGTCCTGACTTTC.

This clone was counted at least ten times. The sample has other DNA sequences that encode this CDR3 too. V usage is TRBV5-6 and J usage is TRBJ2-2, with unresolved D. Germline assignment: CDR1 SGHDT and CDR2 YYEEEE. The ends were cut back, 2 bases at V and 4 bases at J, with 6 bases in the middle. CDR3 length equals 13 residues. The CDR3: CASSFVITGELFF. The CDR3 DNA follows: TGTGCCAGCAGCTTTGTTATCACCGGGGAGCTGTTTTTT.

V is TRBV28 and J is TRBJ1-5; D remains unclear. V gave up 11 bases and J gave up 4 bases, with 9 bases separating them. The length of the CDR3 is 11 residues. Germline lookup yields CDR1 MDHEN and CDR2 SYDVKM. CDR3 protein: CASGWNQPQHF. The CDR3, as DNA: TGTGCCTCCGGTTGGAATCAGCCCCAGCATTTT.

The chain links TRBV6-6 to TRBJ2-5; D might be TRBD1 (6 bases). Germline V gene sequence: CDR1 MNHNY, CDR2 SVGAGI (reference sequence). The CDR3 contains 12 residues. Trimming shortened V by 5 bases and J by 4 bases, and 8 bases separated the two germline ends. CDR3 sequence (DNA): TGTGCCAGCAGTAGGGGGATAGAGACCCAGTACTTC. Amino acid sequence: CASSRGIETQYF.

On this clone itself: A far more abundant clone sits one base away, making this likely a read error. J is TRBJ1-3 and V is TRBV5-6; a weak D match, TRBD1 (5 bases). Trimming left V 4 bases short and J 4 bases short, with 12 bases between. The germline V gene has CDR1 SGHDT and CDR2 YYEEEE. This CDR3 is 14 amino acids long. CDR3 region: CASSLEGTGNTIYF. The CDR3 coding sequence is TGTGCCAGCAGCCTCGAAGGGACGGGAAACACCATATATTTT.

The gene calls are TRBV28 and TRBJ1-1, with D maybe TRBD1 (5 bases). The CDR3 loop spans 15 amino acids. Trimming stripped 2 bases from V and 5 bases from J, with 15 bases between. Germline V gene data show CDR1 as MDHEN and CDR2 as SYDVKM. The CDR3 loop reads CASSLTGTSGTEAFF. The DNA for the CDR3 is TGTGCCAGCAGTTTAACCGGGACCTCCGGGACTGAAGCTTTCTTT. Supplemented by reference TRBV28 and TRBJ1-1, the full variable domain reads DVKVTQSSRYLVKRTGEKVFLECVQDMDHENMFWYRQDPGLGLRLIYFSYDVKMKEKGDIPEGYSVSREKKERFSLILESASTNQTSMYLCASSLTGTSGTEAFFGQGTRLTVV.

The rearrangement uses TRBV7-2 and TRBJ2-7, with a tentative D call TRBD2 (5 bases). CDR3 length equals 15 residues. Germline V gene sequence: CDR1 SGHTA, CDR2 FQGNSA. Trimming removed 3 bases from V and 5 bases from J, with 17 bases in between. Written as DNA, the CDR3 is TGTGCCAGCAGCTTCGGGTCCGGGGTAGGAGACGAGCAGTACTTC. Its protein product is CASSFGSGVGDEQYF.

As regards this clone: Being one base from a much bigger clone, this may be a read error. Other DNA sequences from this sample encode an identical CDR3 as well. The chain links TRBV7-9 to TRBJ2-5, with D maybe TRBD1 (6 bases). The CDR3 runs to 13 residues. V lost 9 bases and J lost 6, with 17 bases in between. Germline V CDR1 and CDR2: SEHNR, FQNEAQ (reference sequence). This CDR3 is CASSPQGGKTQYF. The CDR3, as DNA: TGTGCCAGTAGCCCACAGGGTGGAAAGACCCAGTACTTC.

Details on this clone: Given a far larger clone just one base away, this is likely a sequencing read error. The CDR3 nucleotides read TGTGCCAGCAGCTTGGATTGGGATCTCAGTGAAGCTTTCTTT. As protein: CASSLDWDLSEAFF. The chain employs TRBV5-8 and TRBJ1-1, with D unresolved. Trimming shortened V by 0 bases and J by 7 bases, and 13 bases separated the two germline ends. The CDR3 loop spans 14 amino acids. Germline values: CDR1 SGHTS, CDR2 YDEGEE.